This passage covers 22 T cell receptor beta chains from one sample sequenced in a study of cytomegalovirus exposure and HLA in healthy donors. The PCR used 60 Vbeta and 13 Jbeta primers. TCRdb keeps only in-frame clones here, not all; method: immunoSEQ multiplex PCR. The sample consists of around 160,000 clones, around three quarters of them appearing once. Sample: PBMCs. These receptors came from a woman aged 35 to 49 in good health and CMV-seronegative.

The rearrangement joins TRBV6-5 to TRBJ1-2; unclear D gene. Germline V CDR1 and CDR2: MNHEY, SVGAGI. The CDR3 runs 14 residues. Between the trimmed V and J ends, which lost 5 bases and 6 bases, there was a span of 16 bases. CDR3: CASSNGLLGHGYTF. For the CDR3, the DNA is TGTGCCAGCAGTAACGGACTCCTAGGGCATGGCTACACCTTC.

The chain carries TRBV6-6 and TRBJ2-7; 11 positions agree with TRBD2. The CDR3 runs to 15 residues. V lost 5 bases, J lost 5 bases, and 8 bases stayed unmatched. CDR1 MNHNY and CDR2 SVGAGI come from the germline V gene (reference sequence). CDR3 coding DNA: TGTGCCAGCAGTGCTACTAGCGGGAGTAGACACGAGCAGTACTTC. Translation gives CASSATSGSRHEQYF.

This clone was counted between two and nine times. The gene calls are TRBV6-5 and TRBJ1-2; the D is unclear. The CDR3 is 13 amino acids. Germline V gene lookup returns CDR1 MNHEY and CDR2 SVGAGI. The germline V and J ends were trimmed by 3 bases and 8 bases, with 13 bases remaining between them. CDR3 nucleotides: TGTGCCAGCAGTTATCAGGCCAGGTTGGGCTACACCTTC. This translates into CASSYQARLGYTF.

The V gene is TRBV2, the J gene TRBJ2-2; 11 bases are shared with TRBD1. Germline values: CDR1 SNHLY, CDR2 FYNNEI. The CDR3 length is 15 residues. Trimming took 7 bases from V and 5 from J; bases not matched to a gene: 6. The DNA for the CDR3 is TGTGCCAGCAAACTAGGACAGGGGGCAACCGGGGAGCTGTTTTTT. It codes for CASKLGQGATGELFF.

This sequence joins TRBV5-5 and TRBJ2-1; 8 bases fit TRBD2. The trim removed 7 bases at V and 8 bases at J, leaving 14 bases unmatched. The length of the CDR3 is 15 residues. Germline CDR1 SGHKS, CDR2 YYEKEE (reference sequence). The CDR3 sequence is CASGNLAGNGDEQFF. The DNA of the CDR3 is TGTGCCAGCGGAAATTTAGCGGGAAACGGCGATGAGCAGTTCTTC.

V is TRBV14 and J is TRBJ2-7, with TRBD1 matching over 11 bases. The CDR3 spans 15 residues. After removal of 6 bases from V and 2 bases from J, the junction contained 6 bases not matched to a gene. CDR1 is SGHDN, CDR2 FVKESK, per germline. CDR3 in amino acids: CASSRGTGGTYEQYF. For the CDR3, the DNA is TGTGCCAGCAGTCGTGGGACAGGGGGAACCTACGAGCAGTACTTC.

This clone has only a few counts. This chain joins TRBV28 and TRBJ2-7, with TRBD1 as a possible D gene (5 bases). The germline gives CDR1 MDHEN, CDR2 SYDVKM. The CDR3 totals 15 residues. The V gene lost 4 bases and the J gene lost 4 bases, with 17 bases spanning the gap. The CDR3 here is CASSSPTSTAYEQYF. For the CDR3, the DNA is TGTGCCAGCAGTTCCCCCACCTCGACAGCTTACGAGCAGTACTTC.

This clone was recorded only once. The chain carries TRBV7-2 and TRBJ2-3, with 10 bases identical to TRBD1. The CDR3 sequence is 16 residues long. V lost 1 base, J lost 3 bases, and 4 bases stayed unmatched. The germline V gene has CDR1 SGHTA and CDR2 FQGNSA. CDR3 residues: CASSLGPGQGTDTQYF. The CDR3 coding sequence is TGTGCCAGCAGCTTAGGCCCGGGACAGGGGACAGATACGCAGTATTTT. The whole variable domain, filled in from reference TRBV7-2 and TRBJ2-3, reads GAGVSQSPSNKVTEKGKDVELRCDPISGHTALYWYRQSLGQGLEFLIYFQGNSAPDKSGLPSDRFSAERTGGSVSTLTIQRTQQEDSAVYLCASSLGPGQGTDTQYFGPGTRLTVL.

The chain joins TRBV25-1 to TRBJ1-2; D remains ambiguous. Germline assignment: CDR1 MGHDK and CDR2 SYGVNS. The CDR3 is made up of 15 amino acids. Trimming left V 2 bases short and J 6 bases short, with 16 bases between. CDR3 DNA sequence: TGTGCCAGCAGTGAACCTAGGGCCTCCGGGGATGGCTACACCTTC. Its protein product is CASSEPRASGDGYTF.

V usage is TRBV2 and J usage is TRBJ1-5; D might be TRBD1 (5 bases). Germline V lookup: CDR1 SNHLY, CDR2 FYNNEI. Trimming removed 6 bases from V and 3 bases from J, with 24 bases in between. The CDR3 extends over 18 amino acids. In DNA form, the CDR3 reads TGTGCCAGCAGCGGAACCTTGGGGCAGAAAAACTCCAATCAGCCCCAGCATTTT. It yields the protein CASSGTLGQKNSNQPQHF.

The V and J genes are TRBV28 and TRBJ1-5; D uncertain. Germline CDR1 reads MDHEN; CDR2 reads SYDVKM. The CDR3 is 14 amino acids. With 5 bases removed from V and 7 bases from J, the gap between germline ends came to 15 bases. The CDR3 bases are TGTGCCAGCAGTCTGACGTCACGGGAGCAGCCCCAGCATTTT. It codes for CASSLTSREQPQHF. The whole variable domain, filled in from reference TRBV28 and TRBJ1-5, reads DVKVTQSSRYLVKRTGEKVFLECVQDMDHENMFWYRQDPGLGLRLIYFSYDVKMKEKGDIPEGYSVSREKKERFSLILESASTNQTSMYLCASSLTSREQPQHFGDGTRLSIL.

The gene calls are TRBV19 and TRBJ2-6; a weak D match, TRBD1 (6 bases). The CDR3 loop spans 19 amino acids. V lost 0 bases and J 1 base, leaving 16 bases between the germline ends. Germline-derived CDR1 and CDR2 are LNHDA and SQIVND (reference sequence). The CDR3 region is CASSIEGRGKSSGANVLTF. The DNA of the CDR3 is TGTGCCAGTAGTATAGAGGGCAGGGGAAAGTCATCTGGGGCCAACGTCCTGACTTTC. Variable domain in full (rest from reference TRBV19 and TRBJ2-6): DGGITQSPKYLFRKEGQNVTLSCEQNLNHDAMYWYRQDPGQGLRLIYYSQIVNDFQKGDIAEGYSVSREKKESFPLTVTSAQKNPTAFYLCASSIEGRGKSSGANVLTFGAGSRLTVL.

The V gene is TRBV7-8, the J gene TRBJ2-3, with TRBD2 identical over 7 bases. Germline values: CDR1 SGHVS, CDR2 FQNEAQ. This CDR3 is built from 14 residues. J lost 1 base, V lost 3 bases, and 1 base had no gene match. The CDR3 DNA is TGTGCCAGCAGCTTCCTAGCGGGCACAGATACGCAGTATTTT. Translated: CASSFLAGTDTQYF.

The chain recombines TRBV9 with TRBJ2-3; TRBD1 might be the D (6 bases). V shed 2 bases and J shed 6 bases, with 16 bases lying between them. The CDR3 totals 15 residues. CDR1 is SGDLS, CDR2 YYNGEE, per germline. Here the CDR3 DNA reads TGTGCCAGCAGCGTTGGGCCAGGGGATAGGGATACGCAGTATTTT. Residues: CASSVGPGDRDTQYF. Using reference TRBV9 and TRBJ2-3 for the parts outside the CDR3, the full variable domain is DSGVTQTPKHLITATGQRVTLRCSPRSGDLSVYWYQQSLDQGLQFLIQYYNGEERAKGNILERFSAQQFPDLHSELNLSSLELGDSALYFCASSVGPGDRDTQYFGPGTRLTVL.

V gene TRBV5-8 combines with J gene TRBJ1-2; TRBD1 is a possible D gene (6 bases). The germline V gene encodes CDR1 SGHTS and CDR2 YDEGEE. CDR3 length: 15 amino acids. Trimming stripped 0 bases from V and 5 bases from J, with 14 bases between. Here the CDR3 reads CASSLVQGSRYGYTF. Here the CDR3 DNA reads TGTGCCAGCAGCTTGGTGCAGGGGTCACGTTATGGCTACACCTTC.

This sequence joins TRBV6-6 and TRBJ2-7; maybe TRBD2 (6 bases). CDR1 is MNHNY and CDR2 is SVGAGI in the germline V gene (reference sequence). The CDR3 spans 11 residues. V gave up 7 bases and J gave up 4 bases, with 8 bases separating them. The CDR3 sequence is CASMEGYEQYF. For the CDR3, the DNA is TGTGCCAGCATGGAGGGATACGAGCAGTACTTC.

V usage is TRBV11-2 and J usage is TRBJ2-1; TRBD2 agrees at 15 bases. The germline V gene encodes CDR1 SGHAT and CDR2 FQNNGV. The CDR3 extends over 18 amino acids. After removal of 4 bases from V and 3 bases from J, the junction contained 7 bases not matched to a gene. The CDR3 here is CASSSTGLAGGIYNEQFF. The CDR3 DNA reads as TGTGCCAGCAGCTCAACTGGACTAGCGGGAGGGATCTACAATGAGCAGTTCTTC.

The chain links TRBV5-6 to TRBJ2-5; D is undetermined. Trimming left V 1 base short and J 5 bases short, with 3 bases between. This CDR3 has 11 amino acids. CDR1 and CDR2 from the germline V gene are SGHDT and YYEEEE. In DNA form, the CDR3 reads TGTGCCAGCAGCTTGCTGGAGACCCAGTACTTC. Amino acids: CASSLLETQYF.

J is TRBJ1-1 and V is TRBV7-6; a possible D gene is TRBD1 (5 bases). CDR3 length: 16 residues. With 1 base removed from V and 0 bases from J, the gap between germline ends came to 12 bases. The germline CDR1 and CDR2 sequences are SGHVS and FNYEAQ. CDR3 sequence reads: CASSLVVGGMNTEAFF. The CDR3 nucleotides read TGTGCCAGCAGCTTAGTGGTGGGGGGGATGAACACTGAAGCTTTCTTT.

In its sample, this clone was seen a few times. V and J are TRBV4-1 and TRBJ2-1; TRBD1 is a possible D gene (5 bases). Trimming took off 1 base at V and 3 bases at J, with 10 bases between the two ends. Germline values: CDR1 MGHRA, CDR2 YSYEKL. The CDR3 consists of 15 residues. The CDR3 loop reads CASSQVKGNYNEQFF. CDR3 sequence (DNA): TGCGCCAGCAGCCAAGTTAAGGGGAACTACAATGAGCAGTTCTTC.

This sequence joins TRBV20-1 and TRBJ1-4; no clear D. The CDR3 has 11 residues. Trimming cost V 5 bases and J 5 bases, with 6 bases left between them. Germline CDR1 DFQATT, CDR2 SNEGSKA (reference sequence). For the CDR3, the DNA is TGCAGTGCTTATATCAATGAAAAACTGTTTTTT. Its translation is CSAYINEKLFF.

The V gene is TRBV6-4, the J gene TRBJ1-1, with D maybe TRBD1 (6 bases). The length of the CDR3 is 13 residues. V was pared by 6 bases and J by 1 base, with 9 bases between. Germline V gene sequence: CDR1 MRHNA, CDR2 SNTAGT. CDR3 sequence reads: CASRETGNTEAFF. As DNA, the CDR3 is TGTGCCAGCAGGGAGACAGGGAACACTGAAGCTTTCTTT.